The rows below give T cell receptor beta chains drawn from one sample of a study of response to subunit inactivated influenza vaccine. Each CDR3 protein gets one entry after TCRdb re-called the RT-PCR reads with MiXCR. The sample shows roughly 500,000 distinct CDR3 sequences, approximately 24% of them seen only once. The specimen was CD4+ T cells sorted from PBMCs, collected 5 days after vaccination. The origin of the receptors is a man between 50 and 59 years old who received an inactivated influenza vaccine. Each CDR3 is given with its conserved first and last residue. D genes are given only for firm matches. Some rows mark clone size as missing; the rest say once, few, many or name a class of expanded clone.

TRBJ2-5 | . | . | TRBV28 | CASSSEIRVGSRETQYF | TGTGCCAGCAGTTCCGAGATCAGGGTAGGAAGCCGAGAGACCCAGTACTTC
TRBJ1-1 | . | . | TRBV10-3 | CAISENPGSNTEAFF | TGTGCCATCAGTGAGAATCCAGGGAGTAACACTGAAGCTTTCTTT
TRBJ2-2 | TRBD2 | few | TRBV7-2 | CASSLGLAGVHGELFF | TGTGCCAGCAGCTTAGGCCTAGCGGGAGTGCACGGGGAGCTGTTTTTT
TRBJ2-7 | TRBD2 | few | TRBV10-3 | CAIGERETSYEQYF | TGTGCCATCGGTGAGCGGGAGACTTCCTACGAGCAGTACTTC
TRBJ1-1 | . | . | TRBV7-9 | CASSLSANTEAFF | TGTGCCAGCAGCTTATCAGCAAACACTGAAGCTTTCTTT
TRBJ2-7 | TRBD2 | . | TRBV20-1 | CSASRPSGGYEQYF | TGCAGTGCTAGCCGCCCCAGCGGGGGATACGAGCAGTACTTC
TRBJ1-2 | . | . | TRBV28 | CATIPLRWGHYGYTF | TGTGCCACCATCCCCCTTCGCTGGGGGCACTATGGCTACACCTTC
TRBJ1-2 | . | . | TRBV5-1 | CASSSGTVEGYTF | TGCGCCAGCAGCAGCGGGACGGTGGAGGGCTACACCTTC
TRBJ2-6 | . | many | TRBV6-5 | CASSYISSSTQPGANVLTF | TGTGCCAGCAGTTATATATCGTCCTCAACCCAGCCCGGGGCCAACGTCCTGACTTTC
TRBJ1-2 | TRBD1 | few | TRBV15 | CATSSRTGQGYYGYTF | TGTGCCACCAGCAGCAGGACGGGACAGGGGTACTATGGCTACACCTTC
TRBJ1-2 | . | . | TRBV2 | CASSEARANYGYTF | TGTGCCAGCAGTGAAGCGCGAGCTAACTATGGCTACACCTTC
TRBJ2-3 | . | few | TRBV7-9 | CASSLSRRDGDTQYF | TGTGCCAGCAGCTTATCGAGGCGGGACGGGGATACGCAGTATTTT
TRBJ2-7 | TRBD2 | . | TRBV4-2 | CASSQEASGYYEQYF | TGTGCCAGCAGCCAAGAGGCTAGCGGCTACTACGAGCAGTACTTC
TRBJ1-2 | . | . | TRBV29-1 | CSVEVWNGHGYSF | TGCAGCGTTGAAGTCTGGAATGGACATGGCTACTCCTTC
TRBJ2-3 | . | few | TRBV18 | CASSFSASTDTQYF | TGTGCCAGCTCATTTTCCGCTAGCACAGATACGCAGTATTTT
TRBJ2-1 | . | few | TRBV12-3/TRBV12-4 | CASSSGRSQFF | TGTGCCAGCAGTTCGGGACGAAGCCAGTTCTTC
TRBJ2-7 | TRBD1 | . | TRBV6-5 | CASKGASYEQYF | TGTGCCAGCAAGGGGGCCTCCTACGAGCAGTACTTC
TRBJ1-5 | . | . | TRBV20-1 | CSASYDPRVDLPQHF | TGCAGTGCTAGTTATGACCCTCGGGTGGATTTGCCCCAGCATTTT
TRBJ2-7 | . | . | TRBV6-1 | CAAASSGSYEQYF | TGTGCCGCCGCCTCCTCCGGCTCCTACGAGCAGTACTTC
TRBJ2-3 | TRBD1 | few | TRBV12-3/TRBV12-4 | CASSRTGLADTQYF | TGTGCCAGCAGCCGGACAGGGCTGGCAGATACGCAGTATTTT
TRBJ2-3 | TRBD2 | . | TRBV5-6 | CASSFTGLAGEDTDTQYF | TGTGCCAGCAGCTTCACGGGACTAGCGGGGGAGGATACAGATACGCAGTATTTT
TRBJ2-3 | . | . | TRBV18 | CASSPFSGFTDTQYF | TGTGCCAGCTCACCGTTCAGCGGATTCACAGATACGCAGTATTTT
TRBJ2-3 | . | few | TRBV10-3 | CAISPSERPFTDTQYF | TGTGCCATCTCTCCCTCGGAACGGCCTTTCACAGATACGCAGTATTTT
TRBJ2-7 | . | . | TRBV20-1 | CSAMIRNSYEQYF | TGCAGTGCTATGATTAGAAACTCCTACGAGCAGTACTTC
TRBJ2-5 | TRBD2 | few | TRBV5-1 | CASSLAGGRLQETQYF | TGCGCCAGCAGCTTGGCGGGCGGGAGGCTCCAAGAGACCCAGTACTTC
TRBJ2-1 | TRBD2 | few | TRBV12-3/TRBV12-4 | CASSSTSGSVGEQFF | TGTGCCAGCAGTTCGACTAGCGGGAGCGTCGGTGAGCAGTTCTTC
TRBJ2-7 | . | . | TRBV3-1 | CASSPGTLSSYEQYF | TGTGCCAGCAGCCCCGGGACTCTAAGCTCCTACGAGCAGTACTTC
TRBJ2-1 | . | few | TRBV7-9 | CASSLAGGGSNEQFF | TGTGCCAGCAGCTTAGCAGGGGGGGGTTCGAATGAGCAGTTCTTC
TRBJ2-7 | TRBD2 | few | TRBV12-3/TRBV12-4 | CASSLTSGRWEQYF | TGTGCCAGCAGTTTAACTAGCGGGAGGTGGGAGCAGTACTTC
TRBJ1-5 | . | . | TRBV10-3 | CAISRTASNQPQHF | TGTGCCATCAGTCGGACGGCTAGCAATCAGCCCCAGCATTTT
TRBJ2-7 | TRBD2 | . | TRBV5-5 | CASSLSQGETSGYEQYF | TGTGCCAGCAGCTTGAGTCAGGGGGAGACTAGCGGCTACGAGCAGTACTTC
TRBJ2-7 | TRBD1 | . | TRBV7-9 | CASSLEYRGDEQYF | TGTGCCAGCAGCTTAGAGTACAGGGGGGACGAGCAGTACTTC
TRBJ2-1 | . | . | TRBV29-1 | CSVQARFSDEQFF | TGCAGCGTTCAGGCGCGTTTCTCCGATGAGCAGTTCTTC
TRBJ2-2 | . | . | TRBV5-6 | CASSPRFAATGELFF | TGTGCCAGCAGCCCCAGGTTTGCGGCCACCGGGGAGCTGTTTTTT
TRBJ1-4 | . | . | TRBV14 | CASSPRHRGEKLFF | TGTGCCAGCAGCCCACGTCATCGGGGTGAAAAACTGTTTTTT
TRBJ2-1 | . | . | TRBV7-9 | CASSRAHAGPEYNEQFF | TGTGCCAGCAGCCGCGCCCACGCAGGGCCCGAATACAATGAGCAGTTCTTC
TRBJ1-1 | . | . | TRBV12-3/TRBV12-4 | CASSQSGLQKMNTEAFF | TGTGCCAGCAGTCAGTCGGGACTGCAAAAGATGAACACTGAAGCTTTCTTT
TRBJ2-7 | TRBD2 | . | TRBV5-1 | CASSLVSSSGAYEQYF | TGCGCCAGCAGCTTGGTGTCGTCTAGCGGGGCCTACGAGCAGTACTTC
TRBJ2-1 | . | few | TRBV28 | CASSPPEGAKYNEQFF | TGTGCCAGCAGTCCACCAGAAGGGGCCAAATACAATGAGCAGTTCTTC
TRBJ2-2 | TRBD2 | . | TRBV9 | CASSVYTGGTGELFF | TGTGCCAGCAGCGTCTATACGGGAGGCACCGGGGAGCTGTTTTTT
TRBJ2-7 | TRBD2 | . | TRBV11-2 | CASSSQRIRLAGEIYEQYF | TGTGCCAGCAGCTCCCAAAGAATTCGACTAGCGGGAGAAATCTACGAGCAGTACTTC
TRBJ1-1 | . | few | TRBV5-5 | CASSWPNTEAFF | TGTGCCAGCAGCTGGCCGAACACTGAAGCTTTCTTT
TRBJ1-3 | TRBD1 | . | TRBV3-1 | CASSPSAGGGRNTIYF | TGTGCCAGCAGCCCCAGCGCAGGGGGTGGGAGAAACACCATATATTTT
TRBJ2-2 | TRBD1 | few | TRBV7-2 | CASSLAAGTGNTGELFF | TGTGCCAGCAGCTTAGCAGCCGGGACAGGGAACACCGGGGAGCTGTTTTTT
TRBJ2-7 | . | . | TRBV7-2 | CASSLAGAQYF | TGTGCCAGCAGCTTAGCGGGGGCGCAGTACTTC